This T cell receptor beta chain derives from a study of cytotoxic CD8 clonotypes in ibrutinib-treated CLL. The CDR3 has 14 residues. CDR1 and CDR2 from the germline V gene are SEHNR and FQNEAQ (reference sequence). V lost 3 bases, J lost 2 bases, and 10 bases lay in between. Method: immunoSEQ multiplex PCR; TCRdb's copy keeps in-frame clones and lacks some. This table has 150,000 to 200,000 clones, approximately 91% appearing once. The source material was PBMCs, sampled at disease progression, from a patient treated with ibrutinib. This clonotype was obtained from a human donor with chronic lymphocytic leukemia. This chain joins TRBV7-9 and TRBJ2-5, with D possibly TRBD2 on 5 matching bases. CDR3 nucleotide sequence: TGTGCCAGCAGCTTCGAACCGGGGCAAGAGACCCAGTACTTC. As protein: CASSFEPGQETQYF.